The 5 T cell receptor beta chains below all came from one sample that was sequenced in a study of cytomegalovirus exposure and HLA in healthy donors. It was with 60 Vbeta and 13 Jbeta primers that the PCR ran. The repertoire was sequenced with immunoSEQ multiplex PCR; TCRdb's copy has only in-frame clones and lacks some. Its clone listing holds approximately 61,000 clones. The source material was PBMCs. These receptors all come from a woman younger than 30 in good health and CMV-seronegative.

The chain combines TRBV9 with TRBJ2-5; 9 nucleotides line up with TRBD2. This CDR3 is 15 amino acids long. The germline gives CDR1 SGDLS, CDR2 YYNGEE. The trim removed 2 bases at V and 4 bases at J, leaving 6 bases unmatched. The DNA of the CDR3 is TGTGCCAGCAGCGTCGAGCGGGAGGAGGGAGAGACCCAGTACTTC. Translating gives CASSVEREEGETQYF. Together with reference TRBV9 and TRBJ2-5, the CDR3 gives the full variable domain: DSGVTQTPKHLITATGQRVTLRCSPRSGDLSVYWYQQSLDQGLQFLIQYYNGEERAKGNILERFSAQQFPDLHSELNLSSLELGDSALYFCASSVEREEGETQYFGPGTRLLVL.

The chain carries TRBV11-2 and TRBJ1-1, with D unresolved. This CDR3 is built from 15 residues. V lost 0 bases to trimming and J lost 0 bases, with 8 bases between them. Germline V gene sequence: CDR1 SGHAT, CDR2 FQNNGV. This chain's CDR3 is CASSLEVTVNTEAFF. The CDR3 DNA reads TGTGCCAGCAGCTTAGAGGTAACGGTGAACACTGAAGCTTTCTTT.

The V and J genes are TRBV5-1 and TRBJ1-1; perhaps TRBD1 as D (6 bases). Between the trimmed V and J ends, which lost 0 bases and 6 bases, there was a span of 9 bases. The CDR3 is made up of 13 amino acids. The germline CDR1 and CDR2 sequences are SGHRS and YFSETQ. The CDR3 here is CASSLGGRAEAFF. CDR3 nucleotide sequence: TGCGCCAGCAGCTTGGGGGGGCGTGCTGAAGCTTTCTTT.

The chain has TRBV19 and TRBJ1-1, with 8 bases identical to TRBD1. The ends lost 9 bases at V and 1 base at J; junction bases unmatched: 10. The germline CDR1 and CDR2 sequences are LNHDA and SQIVND (reference sequence). CDR3 length: 15 amino acids. As DNA, the CDR3 is TGTGCCAGCCTCCCGGGGGGACAGGAGAACACTGAAGCTTTCTTT. Encoded protein: CASLPGGQENTEAFF.

The V call is TRBV29-1, the J call TRBJ2-7; 7 bases map to TRBD1. The germline gives CDR1 SQVTM, CDR2 ANQGSEA. J gave up 0 bases and V 5 bases, and 4 bases lay outside the gene matches. This CDR3 is 13 amino acids long. This CDR3 is CSVRDSGSYEQYF. CDR3 bases: TGCAGCGTTCGGGACAGTGGCTCCTACGAGCAGTACTTC.